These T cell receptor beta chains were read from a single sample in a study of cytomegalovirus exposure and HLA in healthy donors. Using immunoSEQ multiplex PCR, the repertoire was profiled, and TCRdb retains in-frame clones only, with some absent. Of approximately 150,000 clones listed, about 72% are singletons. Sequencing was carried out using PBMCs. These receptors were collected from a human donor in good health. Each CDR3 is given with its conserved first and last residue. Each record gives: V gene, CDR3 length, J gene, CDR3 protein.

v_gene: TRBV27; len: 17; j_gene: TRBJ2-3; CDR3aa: CASSSHGQTARTDTQYF
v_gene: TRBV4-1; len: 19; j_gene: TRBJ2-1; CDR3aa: CASSQGTSGGAGTYNEQFF
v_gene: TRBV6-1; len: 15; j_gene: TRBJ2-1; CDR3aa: CASSIAGPPYNEQFF
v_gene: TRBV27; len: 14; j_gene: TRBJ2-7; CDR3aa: CAIPGGGPPGEQYF
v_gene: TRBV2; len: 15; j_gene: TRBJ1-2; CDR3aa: CASSEEGQGGRGYTF
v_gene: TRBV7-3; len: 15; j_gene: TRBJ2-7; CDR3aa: CASSTQQGALYEQYF
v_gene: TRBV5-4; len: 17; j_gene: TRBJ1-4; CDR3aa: CASSPSTTGGTNEKLFF
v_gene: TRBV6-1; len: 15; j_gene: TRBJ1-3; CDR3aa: CASKEDRAAGNTIYF
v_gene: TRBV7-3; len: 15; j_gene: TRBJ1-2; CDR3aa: CASSLTTGDDYGYTF
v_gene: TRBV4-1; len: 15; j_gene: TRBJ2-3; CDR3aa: CASSPEGGAGDTQYF
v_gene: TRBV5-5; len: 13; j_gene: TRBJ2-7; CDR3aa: CASGGGGPYQQYF
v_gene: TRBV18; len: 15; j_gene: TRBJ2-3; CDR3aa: CASSPPPYGTDTQYF
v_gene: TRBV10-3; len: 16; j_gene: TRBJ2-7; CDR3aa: CVISDRDSQHSYEQYF
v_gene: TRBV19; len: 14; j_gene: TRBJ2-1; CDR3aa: CASSIQGNRNEQFF
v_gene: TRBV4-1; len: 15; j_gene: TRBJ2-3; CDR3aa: CASSRLGQPTDTQYF
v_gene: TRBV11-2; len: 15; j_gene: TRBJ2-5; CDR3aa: CASSPRAGGQETQYF
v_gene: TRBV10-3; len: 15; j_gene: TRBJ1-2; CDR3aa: CAISELGGARDGYTF
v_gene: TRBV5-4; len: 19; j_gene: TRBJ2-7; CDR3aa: CASSLGWRGLGNTGYEQYF
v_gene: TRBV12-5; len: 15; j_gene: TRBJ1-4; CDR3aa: CASGPGLTEHEKLFF
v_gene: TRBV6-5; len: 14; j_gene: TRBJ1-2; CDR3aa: CASGPDRGNYGYTF
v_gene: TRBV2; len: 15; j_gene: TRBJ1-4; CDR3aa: CASSDRGHSNEKLFF
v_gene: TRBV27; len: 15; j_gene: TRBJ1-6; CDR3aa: CATKNLGLPNSPLHF
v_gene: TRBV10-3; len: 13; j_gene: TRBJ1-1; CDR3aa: CAIKGQKNTEAFF
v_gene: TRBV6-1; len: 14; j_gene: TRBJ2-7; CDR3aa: CASSAGTGGWEQYF
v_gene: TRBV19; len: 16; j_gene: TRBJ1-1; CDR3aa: CASTPDRRGRNTEAFF
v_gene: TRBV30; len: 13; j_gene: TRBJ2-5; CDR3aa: CAWRGNPEGATYF
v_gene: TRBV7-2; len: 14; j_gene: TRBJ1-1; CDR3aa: CASSSFAVNTEAFF
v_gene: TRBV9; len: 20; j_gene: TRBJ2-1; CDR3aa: CASSVAYRTSGGASYNEQFF
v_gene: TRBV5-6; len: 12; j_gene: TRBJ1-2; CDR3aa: CASSPGNYGYTF
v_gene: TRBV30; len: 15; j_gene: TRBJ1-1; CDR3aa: CAWSVSRTANTEAFF
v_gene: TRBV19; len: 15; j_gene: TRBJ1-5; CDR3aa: CASKPGQVHNQPQHF
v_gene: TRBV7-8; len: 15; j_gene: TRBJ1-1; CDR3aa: CASSPQGAVNTEAFF
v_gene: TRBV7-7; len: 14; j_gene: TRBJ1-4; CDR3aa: CASSRTGANEKLFF
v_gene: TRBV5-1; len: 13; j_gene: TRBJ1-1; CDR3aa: CASSLGESTEAFF
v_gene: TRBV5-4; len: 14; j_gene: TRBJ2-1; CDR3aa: CASSFRGGLNEQFF
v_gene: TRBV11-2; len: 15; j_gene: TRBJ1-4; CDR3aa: CASSLEGGLKEKLFF
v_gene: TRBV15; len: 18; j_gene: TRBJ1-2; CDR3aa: CATSRDRGRTGLTDGYTF
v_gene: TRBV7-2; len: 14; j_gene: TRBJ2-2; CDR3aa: CASSFSVNTGELFF
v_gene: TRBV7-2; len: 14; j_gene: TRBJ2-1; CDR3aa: CASSLVRDTNEQFF
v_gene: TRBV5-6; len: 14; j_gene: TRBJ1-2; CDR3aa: CASNQDRINYGYTF
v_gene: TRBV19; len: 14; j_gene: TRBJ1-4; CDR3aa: CASSTDRGNEKLFF
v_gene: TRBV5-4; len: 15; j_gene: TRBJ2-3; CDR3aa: CASSLTSGGADTQYF
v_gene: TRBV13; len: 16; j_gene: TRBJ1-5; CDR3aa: CASSTGLVYSNQPQHF
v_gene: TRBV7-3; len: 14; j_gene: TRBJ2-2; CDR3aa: CASSSSTGTGELFF
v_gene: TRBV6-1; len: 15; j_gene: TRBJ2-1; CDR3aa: CASSEVSRSYNEQFF
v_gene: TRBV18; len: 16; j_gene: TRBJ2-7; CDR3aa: CASSPTGTGGRREQYF
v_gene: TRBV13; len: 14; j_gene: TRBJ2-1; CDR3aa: CASSFRDPYNEQFF
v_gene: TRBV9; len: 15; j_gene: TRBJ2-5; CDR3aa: CASSVDRGSQETQYF
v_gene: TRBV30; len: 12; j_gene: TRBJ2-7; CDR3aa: CAWSVVGNEQYF
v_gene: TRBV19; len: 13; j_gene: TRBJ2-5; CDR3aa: CASSGTDQETQYF
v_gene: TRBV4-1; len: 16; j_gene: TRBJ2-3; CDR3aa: CASRDSGGAVTDTQYF
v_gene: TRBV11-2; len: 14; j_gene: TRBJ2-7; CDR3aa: CASSSGLAGAEQYF
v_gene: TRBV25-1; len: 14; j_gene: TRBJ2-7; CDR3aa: CASSEAQGTYEQYF